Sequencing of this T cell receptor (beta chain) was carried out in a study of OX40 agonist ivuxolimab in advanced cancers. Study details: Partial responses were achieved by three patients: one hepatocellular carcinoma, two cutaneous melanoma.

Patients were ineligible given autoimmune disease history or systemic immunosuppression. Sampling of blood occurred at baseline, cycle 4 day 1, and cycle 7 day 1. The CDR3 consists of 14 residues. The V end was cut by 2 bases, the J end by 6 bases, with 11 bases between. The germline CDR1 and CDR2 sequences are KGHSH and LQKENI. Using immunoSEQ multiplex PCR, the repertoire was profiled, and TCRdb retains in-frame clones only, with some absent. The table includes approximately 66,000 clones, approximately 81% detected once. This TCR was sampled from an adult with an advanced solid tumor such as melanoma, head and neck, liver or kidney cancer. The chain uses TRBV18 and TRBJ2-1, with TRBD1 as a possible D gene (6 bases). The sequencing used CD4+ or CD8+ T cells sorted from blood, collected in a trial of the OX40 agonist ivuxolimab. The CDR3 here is CASSPMGAGNEQFF. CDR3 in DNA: TGTGCCAGCTCACCAATGGGGGCGGGCAATGAGCAGTTCTTC.